These T cell receptor beta chains were read from a single sample in a study of OX40 agonist ivuxolimab in advanced cancers. Sequenced by immunoSEQ multiplex PCR; TCRdb stores in-frame clones only, minus some. The table has about 14,000 clones, around four fifths seen once. The specimen comprised CD4+ or CD8+ T cells sorted from blood, sampled in a trial of the OX40 agonist ivuxolimab. These receptor sequences come from an adult with an advanced solid tumor such as melanoma, head and neck, liver or kidney cancer. CDR3s include the opening cysteine and the closing phenylalanine or tryptophan. A D gene is named only where the DNA matches it firmly. Clone size is not always given. Where it is, it says once, few, many or a class for expanded clones.

d_gene: TRBD2
v_gene: TRBV11-1
len: 15
abundance: .
j_gene: TRBJ2-5
CDR3nt: TGTGCCAGCACTCCGTTAGCGGGAGACGGAGAGACCCAGTACTTC
CDR3aa: CASTPLAGDGETQYF

d_gene: TRBD2
v_gene: TRBV7-9
len: 16
abundance: few
j_gene: TRBJ2-1
CDR3nt: TGTGCCAGCAGCTATCGGGGAGCTAGCGGATACAATGAGCAGTTCTTC
CDR3aa: CASSYRGASGYNEQFF

d_gene: TRBD1
v_gene: TRBV19
len: 13
abundance: once
j_gene: TRBJ1-6
CDR3nt: TGTGCCACCACAGGGGGCTATAATTCACCCCTCCACTTT
CDR3aa: CATTGGYNSPLHF

d_gene: .
v_gene: TRBV11-3
len: 18
abundance: .
j_gene: TRBJ2-2
CDR3nt: TGTGCCAGCAGCTTAGCCCCTTGGACACCAAAGGGAGCCGGGGAGCTGTTTTTT
CDR3aa: CASSLAPWTPKGAGELFF

d_gene: TRBD2
v_gene: TRBV9
len: 18
abundance: once
j_gene: TRBJ2-7
CDR3nt: TGTGCCAGCAGCCAAGGACTAGCGGGAGAGGTCCCTGGGCACGAGCAGTACTTC
CDR3aa: CASSQGLAGEVPGHEQYF

d_gene: .
v_gene: TRBV6-5
len: 14
abundance: once
j_gene: TRBJ2-7
CDR3nt: TGTGCCAGCAGTTACGTGGACGTCTCCTACGAGCAGTACTTC
CDR3aa: CASSYVDVSYEQYF

d_gene: TRBD2
v_gene: TRBV6-1
len: 15
abundance: few
j_gene: TRBJ2-1
CDR3nt: TGTGCCAGCAGTGTTGACGGGGGGGCTAGTAATGAGCAGTTCTTC
CDR3aa: CASSVDGGASNEQFF

d_gene: .
v_gene: TRBV5-1
len: 15
abundance: .
j_gene: TRBJ2-1
CDR3nt: TGCGCCAGCAGCACGAGGGGCCGCGGGCTCGATGAGCAGTTCTTC
CDR3aa: CASSTRGRGLDEQFF

d_gene: TRBD2
v_gene: TRBV6-4
len: 15
abundance: .
j_gene: TRBJ2-1
CDR3nt: TGTGCCAGCAGTGAAACGGGGGGGGCCTACAATGAGCAGTTCTTC
CDR3aa: CASSETGGAYNEQFF

d_gene: TRBD2
v_gene: TRBV2
len: 17
abundance: .
j_gene: TRBJ2-2
CDR3nt: TGTGCCAGCAGCTGGGAGGAGCGGGAGGGAAACACCGGGGAGCTGTTTTTT
CDR3aa: CASSWEEREGNTGELFF

d_gene: .
v_gene: TRBV4-2
len: 13
abundance: .
j_gene: TRBJ2-7
CDR3nt: TGTGCCAGCAGTTTAAAGGCCCAGCACGAGCAGTACTTC
CDR3aa: CASSLKAQHEQYF

d_gene: .
v_gene: TRBV4-2
len: 15
abundance: .
j_gene: TRBJ1-1
CDR3nt: TGTGCCAGCAGCCAAGCTTCGGGGGGGAACACTGAAGCTTTCTTT
CDR3aa: CASSQASGGNTEAFF

d_gene: TRBD2
v_gene: TRBV2
len: 15
abundance: .
j_gene: TRBJ2-1
CDR3nt: TGTGCCAGCAGTGAAGTGGTGGGACTAGCTGGTGAGCAGTTCTTC
CDR3aa: CASSEVVGLAGEQFF

d_gene: TRBD1
v_gene: TRBV5-6
len: 15
abundance: .
j_gene: TRBJ1-2
CDR3nt: TGTGCCAGCACTCCCCCGGGACAGGGGACCTATGGCTACACCTTC
CDR3aa: CASTPPGQGTYGYTF

d_gene: TRBD2
v_gene: TRBV4-1
len: 16
abundance: once
j_gene: TRBJ2-3
CDR3nt: TGCGCCAGCAGCTACCTAGCGGGACTTAACACAGATACGCAGTATTTT
CDR3aa: CASSYLAGLNTDTQYF

d_gene: .
v_gene: TRBV7-2
len: 15
abundance: once
j_gene: TRBJ1-1
CDR3nt: TGTGCCAGCAGCTCACAGCCGACAGAAAACACTGAAGCTTTCTTT
CDR3aa: CASSSQPTENTEAFF

d_gene: TRBD2
v_gene: TRBV9
len: 15
abundance: .
j_gene: TRBJ2-1
CDR3nt: TGTGCCAGCAGCGTTTGGGGCGGGAGTTTGGATGAGCAGTTCTTC
CDR3aa: CASSVWGGSLDEQFF

d_gene: .
v_gene: TRBV2
len: 14
abundance: .
j_gene: TRBJ1-1
CDR3nt: TGTGCCAGCAGTGAAGCCGGCGGGAGCACTGAAGCTTTCTTT
CDR3aa: CASSEAGGSTEAFF

d_gene: TRBD2
v_gene: TRBV5-1
len: 14
abundance: .
j_gene: TRBJ2-3
CDR3nt: TGCGCCAGCAGCTTATTAGCGGGGACAGATACGCAGTATTTT
CDR3aa: CASSLLAGTDTQYF

d_gene: .
v_gene: TRBV9
len: 16
abundance: .
j_gene: TRBJ1-1
CDR3nt: TGTGCCAGCAGCGCATCATACAGGGCCGGAGGCACTGAAGCTTTCTTT
CDR3aa: CASSASYRAGGTEAFF

d_gene: .
v_gene: TRBV30
len: 15
abundance: .
j_gene: TRBJ1-1
CDR3nt: TGTGCCTGGAGTTTAAGGGGGAATTTGAACACTGAAGCTTTCTTT
CDR3aa: CAWSLRGNLNTEAFF

d_gene: TRBD1
v_gene: TRBV5-4
len: 11
abundance: .
j_gene: TRBJ2-7
CDR3nt: TGTGCCAGCAGCTACAGGGGTGTGCAGTACTTC
CDR3aa: CASSYRGVQYF

d_gene: .
v_gene: TRBV7-9
len: 16
abundance: .
j_gene: TRBJ2-7
CDR3nt: TGTGCCAGCAGGAATAAACGGGACACCCGAGCCTACGAGCAGTACTTC
CDR3aa: CASRNKRDTRAYEQYF

d_gene: TRBD2
v_gene: TRBV2
len: 12
abundance: .
j_gene: TRBJ2-5
CDR3nt: TGTGCCAGCAGTCCCGGGGGGGAGACCCAGTACTTC
CDR3aa: CASSPGGETQYF

d_gene: .
v_gene: TRBV5-4
len: 11
abundance: .
j_gene: TRBJ2-1
CDR3nt: TGTGCCAGCAGAGAGAGGGGCCGGCAGTTCTTC
CDR3aa: CASRERGRQFF

d_gene: TRBD1
v_gene: TRBV7-8
len: 16
abundance: .
j_gene: TRBJ1-3
CDR3nt: TGTGCCAGCAGCTTACAACGACAGGGCTCTGGAAACACCATATATTTT
CDR3aa: CASSLQRQGSGNTIYF

d_gene: TRBD1
v_gene: TRBV7-2
len: 14
abundance: few
j_gene: TRBJ2-1
CDR3nt: TGTGCCAGCAGCCAATACAGGGGCCCGAATGAGCAGTTCTTC
CDR3aa: CASSQYRGPNEQFF

d_gene: .
v_gene: TRBV27
len: 14
abundance: once
j_gene: TRBJ2-3
CDR3nt: TGTGCCACCTCCCAGAGAAGTGACACAGATACGCAGTATTTT
CDR3aa: CATSQRSDTDTQYF

d_gene: TRBD2
v_gene: TRBV19
len: 15
abundance: .
j_gene: TRBJ2-1
CDR3nt: TGTGCCAGTAGACGTACTAGCGGCTCCTACAATGAGCAGTTCTTC
CDR3aa: CASRRTSGSYNEQFF

d_gene: .
v_gene: TRBV6-1
len: 14
abundance: .
j_gene: TRBJ1-1
CDR3nt: TGTGCCAGCAGTGAAGCTGGGGGGCACACTGAAGCTTTCTTT
CDR3aa: CASSEAGGHTEAFF

d_gene: TRBD2
v_gene: TRBV2
len: 13
abundance: .
j_gene: TRBJ2-1
CDR3nt: TGTGCCAGCCATCCCGGGGGGGGCAATGAGCAGTTCTTC
CDR3aa: CASHPGGGNEQFF

d_gene: TRBD2
v_gene: TRBV19
len: 20
abundance: .
j_gene: TRBJ2-1
CDR3nt: TGTGCCACCAAACCACACGGGCAAGGGGATGTAGCGGGAGGCTACAATGAGCAGTTCTTC
CDR3aa: CATKPHGQGDVAGGYNEQFF

d_gene: .
v_gene: TRBV15
len: 14
abundance: .
j_gene: TRBJ1-5
CDR3nt: TGTGCCACCAGCAGACCTGACATTTATCAGCCCCAGCATTTT
CDR3aa: CATSRPDIYQPQHF

d_gene: .
v_gene: TRBV12-5
len: 13
abundance: few
j_gene: TRBJ2-1
CDR3nt: TGTTCCTCCCAGGGTTCCTCCTACAATGAGCAGTTCTTC
CDR3aa: CSSQGSSYNEQFF

d_gene: .
v_gene: TRBV7-8
len: 14
abundance: .
j_gene: TRBJ1-4
CDR3nt: TGTGCCAGCAGCAACGGGGTTTTTAATGAAAAACTGTTTTTT
CDR3aa: CASSNGVFNEKLFF

d_gene: .
v_gene: TRBV18
len: 14
abundance: .
j_gene: TRBJ2-5
CDR3nt: TGTGCCAGCTCACCACCATCCCAGCAAGAGACCCAGTACTTC
CDR3aa: CASSPPSQQETQYF

d_gene: .
v_gene: TRBV6-5
len: 15
abundance: .
j_gene: TRBJ2-5
CDR3nt: TGTGCCAGCAGTTATGGGTTACGGGGCCAAGAGACCCAGTACTTC
CDR3aa: CASSYGLRGQETQYF

d_gene: .
v_gene: TRBV7-2
len: 16
abundance: .
j_gene: TRBJ2-3
CDR3nt: TGTGCCAGCAGCTTAGTAGTAGTTGAGTTGGCAGATACGCAGTATTTT
CDR3aa: CASSLVVVELADTQYF

d_gene: .
v_gene: TRBV5-6
len: 14
abundance: once
j_gene: TRBJ2-4
CDR3nt: TGTGCCAGCAGCCGAGACAGGTTGGGAAACATTCAGTACTTC
CDR3aa: CASSRDRLGNIQYF

d_gene: .
v_gene: TRBV27
len: 15
abundance: .
j_gene: TRBJ1-6
CDR3nt: TGTGCCAGCAGTCCCCTAAAAACGTATAATTCACCCCTCCACTTT
CDR3aa: CASSPLKTYNSPLHF

d_gene: .
v_gene: TRBV1
len: 10
abundance: .
j_gene: TRBJ2-5
CDR3nt: TGCACCAGCACCCAAGAGACCCAGTACTTC
CDR3aa: CTSTQETQYF

d_gene: .
v_gene: TRBV6-1
len: 15
abundance: .
j_gene: TRBJ2-2
CDR3nt: TGTGCCAGCAGGGCGGACCCCGGGGGCACCGGGGAGCTGTTTTTT
CDR3aa: CASRADPGGTGELFF

d_gene: .
v_gene: TRBV10-2
len: 12
abundance: .
j_gene: TRBJ1-4
CDR3nt: TGCGCCAGCAGTGAGCCCGGTGAAAAACTGTTTTTT
CDR3aa: CASSEPGEKLFF

d_gene: TRBD2
v_gene: TRBV10-2
len: 17
abundance: medium-sized
j_gene: TRBJ2-1
CDR3nt: TGCGCCAGCAGTGAGTCGATGTTAGCGGGAGGACGGAATGAGCAGTTCTTC
CDR3aa: CASSESMLAGGRNEQFF

d_gene: .
v_gene: TRBV4-1
len: 15
abundance: .
j_gene: TRBJ2-7
CDR3nt: TGCGCCAGCAGCCAAGGTCTTCAGGACTCCTACGAGCAGTACTTC
CDR3aa: CASSQGLQDSYEQYF

d_gene: TRBD2
v_gene: TRBV27
len: 16
abundance: once
j_gene: TRBJ2-1
CDR3nt: TGTGCCAGCAGTTCCCATAGCGGGAGGGTCTGGGATGAGCAGTTCTTC
CDR3aa: CASSSHSGRVWDEQFF

d_gene: .
v_gene: TRBV19
len: 16
abundance: .
j_gene: TRBJ2-6
CDR3nt: TGTGCCAGTAGTCTAGACGAGGGGAGTGGGGCCAACGTCCTGACTTTC
CDR3aa: CASSLDEGSGANVLTF

d_gene: .
v_gene: TRBV29-1
len: 13
abundance: .
j_gene: TRBJ2-2
CDR3nt: TGCAGCGGAAAGGACGCTCTCTCGGGGGAGCTGTTTTTT
CDR3aa: CSGKDALSGELFF

d_gene: .
v_gene: TRBV27
len: 14
abundance: .
j_gene: TRBJ1-2
CDR3nt: TGTGCCAGCAGTTTATCAGGTCTAGCGGTGGGCTACACCTTC
CDR3aa: CASSLSGLAVGYTF

d_gene: .
v_gene: TRBV29-1
len: 13
abundance: .
j_gene: TRBJ1-2
CDR3nt: TGCAGCGTTGGGGGGAGGGAGGACTATGGCTACACCTTC
CDR3aa: CSVGGREDYGYTF

d_gene: TRBD1
v_gene: TRBV5-1
len: 14
abundance: once
j_gene: TRBJ2-2
CDR3nt: TGCGCCAGCAGCTCCACAGGGGGCGCGGGGGAGCTGTTTTTT
CDR3aa: CASSSTGGAGELFF

d_gene: .
v_gene: TRBV19
len: 12
abundance: few
j_gene: TRBJ1-1
CDR3nt: TGTGCCAGTATTCTGGGAGGAACTGAAGCTTTCTTT
CDR3aa: CASILGGTEAFF

d_gene: .
v_gene: TRBV27
len: 15
abundance: .
j_gene: TRBJ2-6
CDR3nt: TGTGCCAGCAGGACCCAGGGGACCGGGGCCAACGTCCTGACTTTC
CDR3aa: CASRTQGTGANVLTF